This record looks at one TCR beta chain sequence and its context. Its antigen is currently unknown. V shed 2 bases and J shed 3 bases, with 14 bases lying between them. The CDR3 contains 15 residues. Germline CDR1 is MNHEY and CDR2 is SVGAGI. Profiling relied on immunoSEQ multiplex PCR, and the TCRdb table lists in-frame clones only, not all of them. The table includes a few million clones, roughly 90% detected once. This sample was taken from a study of shared clonotypes between healthy human individuals. Study conclusions and caveats: Generation probabilities were higher for clonotypes shared across all four sorted-subset donors than for unshared ones.

Material: naive CD4+ T cells from PBMCs. Subset reported: CD45RA+ positively selected. J is TRBJ2-7 and V is TRBV6-5; D gene ambiguous. This TCR derives from a young man in good health. Some clones in this sample may be carry-over from other donors' samples. CDR3 nucleotides: TGTGCCAGCAGTTACCGCCGGGCCTCGGGCTACGAGCAGTACTTC. Its protein is CASSYRRASGYEQYF.